Shown below are 8 T cell receptor beta chains from a single sample sequenced in a study of CD8 T cells in Susac syndrome. It was with random hexamers that roughly 0.45 to 1 ug RNA was reverse transcribed. TCRdb processed the immunoSEQ multiplex PCR reads anew with MiXCR; each CDR3 protein has one entry. The sample contains a few hundred thousand distinct CDR3 sequences, roughly 94% of which appear only once. Source material: CD4+ T cells from PBMCs. The receptors come from a human donor with multiple sclerosis.

The rearrangement uses TRBV30 and TRBJ1-1; TRBD1 is a possible D gene (6 bases). Per germline, CDR1 GTSNPN and CDR2 SVGIG (reference sequence). This CDR3 is 13 amino acids long. V dropped 6 bases and J dropped 6 bases, with 17 bases sitting between them. CDR3 loop: CACIGGSISEAFF. CDR3 bases: TGTGCCTGTATAGGGGGTTCCATATCTGAAGCTTTCTTT.

This chain joins TRBV18 and TRBJ1-1; TRBD1 might be the D (6 bases). Trimming shortened V by 6 bases and J by 3 bases, and 17 bases separated the two germline ends. This CDR3 is built from 15 residues. Germline lookup yields CDR1 KGHSH and CDR2 LQKENI. CDR3 sequence reads: CASSTRGGSDTEAFF. CDR3 coding DNA: TGTGCCAGCTCTACTAGGGGGGGAAGCGACACTGAAGCTTTCTTT. Full variable domain (remainder filled in from reference TRBV18 and TRBJ1-1): NAGVMQNPRHLVRRRGQEARLRCSPMKGHSHVYWYRQLPEEGLKFMVYLQKENIIDESGMPKERFSAEFPKEGPSILRIQQVVRGDSAAYFCASSTRGGSDTEAFFGQGTRLTVV.

This clonotype was observed once. The rearrangement uses TRBV5-1 and TRBJ1-4, with no clear D. This CDR3 has 13 amino acids. Trimming cost V 4 bases and J 6 bases, with 10 bases left between them. In germline, CDR1 is SGHRS, CDR2 YFSETQ. The CDR3 nucleotides read TGCGCCAGCAGCCCCTGGACGGATGAAAAACTGTTTTTT. It codes for CASSPWTDEKLFF.

The chain links TRBV30 to TRBJ1-5; D unresolved. CDR1 and CDR2 from the germline V gene are GTSNPN and SVGIG (reference sequence). Deletions cut 1 base from V and 2 bases from J, with 6 bases between. The CDR3 loop spans 13 amino acids. The CDR3 DNA reads TGTGCCTGGAGTGGGTCAGGCAATCAGCCCCAGCATTTT. This codes for CAWSGSGNQPQHF.

The chain is built from TRBV29-1 and TRBJ2-7, with D hard to call. CDR3 length equals 11 residues. Deletions cut 7 bases from V and 5 bases from J, with 12 bases between. The germline V gene encodes CDR1 SQVTM and CDR2 ANQGSEA. CDR3: CSAGISNEQYF. For the CDR3, the DNA is TGCAGCGCCGGCATCAGCAACGAGCAGTACTTC.

The chain uses TRBV3-1 and TRBJ2-1; TRBD2 aligns across 8 bases. CDR3 length: 15 amino acids. V was clipped by 3 bases and J by 8 bases; unmatched bases: 9. In germline, CDR1 is LGHDT, CDR2 YNNKEL (reference sequence). DNA for the CDR3: TGTGCCAGCAGCCAGGGCCCGGGCGGGGGGTATGAGCAGTTCTTC. Residues: CASSQGPGGGYEQFF.

The rearrangement joins TRBV18 to TRBJ2-7, with D maybe TRBD2 (5 bases). The V and J ends lost 1 base and 9 bases respectively, with 13 bases between them. CDR3 length equals 13 residues. The germline V gene encodes CDR1 KGHSH and CDR2 LQKENI. The CDR3 sequence is CASSPQETKVQYF. CDR3 DNA: TGTGCCAGCTCACCACAGGAGACTAAAGTGCAGTACTTC.

This chain links TRBV23-1 with TRBJ1-4; no clear D. TRBV23-1 is placed among ORFs of uncertain function. The CDR3 is 14 amino acids. V lost 3 bases and J 4 bases, leaving 9 bases between the germline ends. CDR3 sequence (DNA): TGCGCCAGCAGTCAGGACCGAGTTAATGAAAAACTGTTTTTT. Its protein product is CASSQDRVNEKLFF.